This T cell receptor (beta chain) originates from a study of blood T cell repertoires in COVID-19. Background on the study: Whether acute or convalescent, the COVID-19 samples came from the United States, Italy and Spain. Sample material is recorded as cDNA or gDNA derived from T cells, B-cell-depleted T cells, or PBMCs.

Per the authors' pipeline: Using reference gene primer amplification, nucleated cell counts were estimated. Using immunoSEQ multiplex PCR, the repertoire was profiled, and TCRdb retains in-frame clones only, with some absent. V and J calls and clone size are those listed in that table; D and trimming were worked out from the DNA. Among approximately 310,000 clones, about nine tenths were seen once, and the ten largest hold 1%. Trimming removed 8 bases from V and 10 bases from J; junction bases left unmatched: 11. The germline gives CDR1 SGHRS, CDR2 YFSETQ. This CDR3 contains 14 residues. V usage is TRBV5-1 and J usage is TRBJ1-6, with 8 nucleotides matching TRBD1. The TCR comes from a man between 50 and 59 years old with active or convalescent COVID-19. Sample: peripheral blood. CDR3 sequence reads: CASSGGSKESPLHF. DNA of the CDR3: TGCGCCAGTTCAGGGGGCAGCAAGGAATCACCCCTCCACTTT.